The rows below give T cell receptor beta chains drawn from one sample of a study of shared T cell receptors in the human thymus. Some clones are missing from TCRdb's copy, which holds only in-frame ones; the method was immunoSEQ multiplex PCR. The repertoire consists of 500,000 to 550,000 clones, with about 84% occurring once and the leading ten covering 0.013%. This sample also appeared in a second study, on human thymus T cells.

The specimen was thymocytes. The receptors shown here come from a boy younger than two with a congenital heart defect. The CDR3 runs from the conserved cysteine through the conserved F or W. The D gene is left open where the match is weak. Size tells how often a clone was seen (once, few, many) or the class of an expanded clone, and some rows leave it out.

TRBJ2-1 TRBD1 TRBV10-3 - TGTGCCATCACCAACTCCGTCGGAACAGGGGGCTTCGGTGAGCAGTTCTTC CAITNSVGTGGFGEQFF
TRBJ2-3 - TRBV14 - TGTGCCAGCAGTCGAGCATTGGACAAACGCACAGATACGCAGTATTTT CASSRALDKRTDTQYF
TRBJ2-7 - TRBV15 - TGTGCCACCAGCAGAGATTCGTGTCAGTTACCCTTGGAGCAGTACTTC CATSRDSCQLPLEQYF
TRBJ2-7 - TRBV14 - TGTGCCAGCAGCCACCATACAGGGAGTCGGTACGAGCAGTACTTC CASSHHTGSRYEQYF
TRBJ1-2 TRBD1 TRBV28 once TGTGCCAGCAAGTCGGGCCGGACAGGGGGGAAAAAGAACTATGGCTACACCTTC CASKSGRTGGKKNYGYTF
TRBJ2-7 - TRBV30 - TGTGCCTGGAGTAGGGGGGGCGTGAGGGGGGTTGACGAGCAGTACTTC CAWSRGGVRGVDEQYF
TRBJ2-7 TRBD1 TRBV7-9 - TGTGCCAGCAGCGTCGGACAGGGGCCCAAGTCCTTC CASSVGQGPKSF
TRBJ1-1 TRBD1 TRBV5-1 - TGCGCCAGCAGCTTGTATCCGGGACAGGGGGCCTCCCTGGGCGAAGCTTTCTTT CASSLYPGQGASLGEAFF
TRBJ2-7 TRBD2 TRBV5-6 few TGTGCCAGCAGCTTGTCATCTAGCGGGATGGGCGAGCAGTACTTC CASSLSSSGMGEQYF
TRBJ2-7 TRBD2 TRBV7-3 - TGTGCCAGCAGACGGGAGGGGTCCTACGAGCAGTACTTC CASRREGSYEQYF
TRBJ2-6 TRBD1 TRBV28 - TGTGCCAGCGGCCGACAGGGTACCTCTGGGGCCAACGTCCTGACTTTC CASGRQGTSGANVLTF
TRBJ2-1 TRBD2 TRBV29-1 - TGCAGCGCCGATAGCGGGAGGGCCCCCTACAATGAGCAGTTCTTC CSADSGRAPYNEQFF
TRBJ1-2 TRBD1 TRBV29-1 - TGCAGCGTTAGACAGGGGGAAGGCTACACCTTC CSVRQGEGYTF
TRBJ2-6 - TRBV10-1 - TGCGCCAGCAGTCCAGGGGTCTCTGGGGCCAACGTCCTGACTTTC CASSPGVSGANVLTF
TRBJ2-3 - TRBV2 few TGTGCCAGCAGTGAAGTCCCCGGGACAAATTGCACAGATACGCAGTATTTT CASSEVPGTNCTDTQYF
TRBJ2-7 TRBD1 TRBV27 - TGTGCCAGCAGATCGACAGGGGAGGACTACGAGCAGTACTTC CASRSTGEDYEQYF
TRBJ1-4 TRBD1 TRBV4-3 - TGCGCCAGCAGCCCCACCAACGCGGACAGGGGTCCCTCTAATGAAAAACTGTTTTTT CASSPTNADRGPSNEKLFF
TRBJ1-2 - TRBV19 - TGTGCCAATAGTCGCCCTAAAGGGGACAATGGCTACACCTTC CANSRPKGDNGYTF
TRBJ2-7 TRBD2 TRBV25-1 - TGTGCCAGCAGTGAATGCTCCGGGACTAGCGGGGTCGGGGAGCAGTACTTC CASSECSGTSGVGEQYF
TRBJ2-1 - TRBV2 - TGTGCCAGCAGCGGACAGCTTAACTCCTACAATGAGCAGTTCTTC CASSGQLNSYNEQFF
TRBJ2-1 TRBD2 TRBV6-5 - TGTGCCAGCAGCCACGAGTCGGGAGGTTACAATGAGCAGTTCTTC CASSHESGGYNEQFF
TRBJ2-1 - TRBV4-3 - TGCGCCAGCAGCCCGCGACTAGTCGGGATGATCTCCTACAATGAGCAGTTCTTC CASSPRLVGMISYNEQFF
TRBJ2-1 - TRBV7-9 - TGTGCCAGCAGCTCGCTAATCACGGGGGAAACTAATGAGCAGTTCTTC CASSSLITGETNEQFF
TRBJ2-2 TRBD1 TRBV5-6 - TGTGCCAGCCCCCGAGGGGACAGGGGATACACCGGGGAGCTGTTTTTT CASPRGDRGYTGELFF
TRBJ1-4 - TRBV6-5 once TGTGCCAGCAGACGGGGGTCCGGGGGAAATGAAAAACTGTTTTTT CASRRGSGGNEKLFF
TRBJ2-2 TRBD1 TRBV28 - TGTGCCGGCCGGGACAGGGCTCCCGGGGAGCTGTTTTTT CAGRDRAPGELFF
TRBJ2-3 - TRBV29-1 - TGCAGCGTTGCTAGGACTAGCACAGATACGCAGTATTTT CSVARTSTDTQYF
TRBJ2-7 - TRBV28 - TGTGCCACCGACTCTGGGCAGGGGCCGACCTCCTACGAGCAGTACTTC CATDSGQGPTSYEQYF
TRBJ2-5 - TRBV7-6 - TGTGCCAGCAGCCCAATTCCGGGGCGGGAAGTTCGGGAGACCCAGTACTTC CASSPIPGREVRETQYF
TRBJ2-2 TRBD1 TRBV7-2 - TGTGCCATGGGCCGGGACAGGGTGACCGGGGAGCTGTTTTTT CAMGRDRVTGELFF
TRBJ2-5 TRBD1 TRBV7-9 once TGTGCCAGCAGCTTAGAGTTGCGGGGCAGGGGGCTTTGGGAGACCCAGTACTTC CASSLELRGRGLWETQYF
TRBJ2-7 TRBD2 TRBV4-2 - TGTGCCAGCAGCCAATCTCGGGAGGGTCCCGAGCAGTACTTC CASSQSREGPEQYF
TRBJ1-2 - TRBV4-1 - TGCGCCAGCAGCTTAATCGGGGGTGGCTACACCTTC CASSLIGGGYTF
TRBJ1-4 - TRBV25-1 - TGTGCCAGCAGTGAACTTTGGGGGGAGGAACTGTTTTTT CASSELWGEELFF
TRBJ2-3 TRBD1 TRBV27 - TGTGCCAGCAGTTTATCGAGCAGGGGGATGGGCACAGATACGCAGTATTTT CASSLSSRGMGTDTQYF
TRBJ2-7 TRBD2 TRBV7-2 - TGTGCCAGCAGTTTTAGAGCTCTAGCGGGAGGGCCTGCCCCCTACGAGCAGTACTTC CASSFRALAGGPAPYEQYF
TRBJ2-3 TRBD2 TRBV5-1 - TGCGCCAGCAGTCTAGCGGGAACCACAGATACGCAGTATTTT CASSLAGTTDTQYF
TRBJ2-1 TRBD2 TRBV7-9 few TGTGCCAGCAGCCGCCCGTCGACTAGCGGAATAAAGAATGAGCAGTTCTTC CASSRPSTSGIKNEQFF
TRBJ2-5 TRBD2 TRBV5-1 - TGCGCCAGCAGCTCCGGGACTAGCCAAGAGACCCAGTACTTC CASSSGTSQETQYF
TRBJ2-5 TRBD2 TRBV7-2 - TGTGCCAGCAGCCCCCCGGGACTAGCGGCACAAGAGACCCAGTACTTC CASSPPGLAAQETQYF
TRBJ2-1 - TRBV11-2 - TGTGCCAGCAGCTTAGCGGGGTTTAGTCAGACAAAGATCTACAATGAGCAGTTCTTC CASSLAGFSQTKIYNEQFF
TRBJ2-3 TRBD1 TRBV14 - TGTGCCAGCAGCCAAGATTACGGACAGGGAGGACGCACAGATACGCAGTATTTT CASSQDYGQGGRTDTQYF
TRBJ1-5 TRBD1 TRBV27 once TGTGCCAGCAGTCCGACAGGGGGTCAGCCCCAGCATTTT CASSPTGGQPQHF
TRBJ2-6 TRBD1 TRBV27 - TGTGCCAGCAGTTTCCGGGACAGGGGATTATCTGGGGCCAACGTCCTGACTTTC CASSFRDRGLSGANVLTF
TRBJ2-1 TRBD2 TRBV29-1 - TGCAGCGTTGATAGTACTAGCGGGAGTTGGAACAATGAGCAGTTCTTC CSVDSTSGSWNNEQFF
TRBJ2-7 - TRBV19 once TGTGCCAGTAGTTTACGAGGGAGAAGCTCCTACGAGCAGTACTTC CASSLRGRSSYEQYF
TRBJ2-5 TRBD2 TRBV6-1 - TGTGCCAGCAGTGGACAGCGGGTAGTGGGGAGGGAGGAGACCCAGTACTTC CASSGQRVVGREETQYF
TRBJ2-1 - TRBV7-2 once TGTGCCAGCAGCCAACAGGGGGGAGGGCACAATGAGCAGTTCTTC CASSQQGGGHNEQFF
TRBJ2-3 - TRBV5-1 - TGCGCCAGCAGCTTGGGACTAGAAGGAATAGATACGCAGTATTTT CASSLGLEGIDTQYF